This T cell receptor beta chain was identified in a study of human T cells and chemical hapten exposure. Per the germline V gene, CDR1 is MNHEY and CDR2 is SVGAGI. This CDR3 has 13 residues. Trimming removed 3 bases at V and 6 bases at J, with 11 bases between. Described time point: patch test 1, 2 weeks after DPC sensitization. Treatment of the sample: therapeutic diphenylcyclopropenone sensitization with weekly scalp DPC. Donors, patients with alopecia ranging from 18 to 70 years old and judged suitable for DPC, provided samples. Sequencing started from total RNA isolated from unfractionated whole blood. TCRdb re-analysed the RACE reads in MiXCR, keeping a single row per CDR3 protein. The data contain approximately 400,000 distinct CDR3 sequences, 4.8% of them seen just once; the ten biggest clones take up under 3%.

This chain connects TRBV6-5 to TRBJ1-1; D unresolved. This sequence originates from a woman in her forties or fifties with alopecia areata. Some clones in this sample may be carry-over from other donors' samples. The source was whole blood, collected in connection with sensitization to the hapten diphenylcyclopropenone (DPC). The CDR3 DNA follows: TGTGCCAGCAGTTATACGACCGCCTCTGAAGCTTTCTTT. This translates into CASSYTTASEAFF.